This T cell receptor (beta chain) was sequenced in a study of blood T cell repertoires in COVID-19. Trimming pared 6 bases from V and 5 bases from J, leaving 17 bases between. Per the germline V gene, CDR1 is MNHEY and CDR2 is SVGEGT. The CDR3 extends over 15 amino acids. Measured with immunoSEQ multiplex PCR; TCRdb has only the in-frame clones, and not every one. The data contain 150,000 to 200,000 clones, 86% of them singletons. The rearrangement links TRBV6-2 or TRBV6-3 to TRBJ1-5; TRBD1 might be the D (6 bases). The sample consisted of peripheral blood. This TCR derives from a woman aged 80 or over in a cohort sampled during active or convalescent COVID-19. The CDR3 region is CASSSIWAGDQPQHF. The CDR3 DNA reads as TGTGCCAGCAGCTCCATCTGGGCAGGGGATCAGCCCCAGCATTTT.